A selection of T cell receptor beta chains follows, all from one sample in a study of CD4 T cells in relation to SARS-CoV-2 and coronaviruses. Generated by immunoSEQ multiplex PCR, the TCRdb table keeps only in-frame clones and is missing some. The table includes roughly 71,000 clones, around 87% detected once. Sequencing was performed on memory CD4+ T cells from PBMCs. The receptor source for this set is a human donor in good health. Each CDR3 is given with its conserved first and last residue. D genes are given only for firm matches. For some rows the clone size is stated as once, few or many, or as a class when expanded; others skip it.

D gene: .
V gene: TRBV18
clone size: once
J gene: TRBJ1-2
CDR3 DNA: TGTGCCAGCTCATCCTCCGGGACATCGTATGGCTACACCTTC
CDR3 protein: CASSSSGTSYGYTF

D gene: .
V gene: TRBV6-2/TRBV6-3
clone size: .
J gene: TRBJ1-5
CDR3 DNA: TGTGCCAGCAGCCCCATTACGGGTCGGGATCAGCCCCAGCATTTT
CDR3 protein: CASSPITGRDQPQHF

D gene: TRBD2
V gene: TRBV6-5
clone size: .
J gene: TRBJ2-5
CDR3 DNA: TGTGCCAGCGGACTAGCGGGTTTCCAAGAGACCCAGTACTTC
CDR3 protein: CASGLAGFQETQYF

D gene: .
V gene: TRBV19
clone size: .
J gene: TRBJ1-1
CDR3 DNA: TGTGCCAGTAGTTCGCGACAGCGGAACACTGAAGCTTTCTTT
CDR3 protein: CASSSRQRNTEAFF

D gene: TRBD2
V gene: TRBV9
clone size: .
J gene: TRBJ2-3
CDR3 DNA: TGTGCCAGCAGCACGCGGGGGACCATCACAGATACGCAGTATTTT
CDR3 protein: CASSTRGTITDTQYF

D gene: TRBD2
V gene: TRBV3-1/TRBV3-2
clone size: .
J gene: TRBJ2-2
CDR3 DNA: TGTGCCAGCAGCCTGGGACTAGCGGGAGGAGGCGGGGAGCTGTTTTTT
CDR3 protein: CASSLGLAGGGGELFF

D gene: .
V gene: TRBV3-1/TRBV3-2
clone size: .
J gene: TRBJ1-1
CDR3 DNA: TGTGCCAGCAGCCAAGATCTGGCAGGGAACACTGAAGCTTTCTTT
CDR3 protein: CASSQDLAGNTEAFF

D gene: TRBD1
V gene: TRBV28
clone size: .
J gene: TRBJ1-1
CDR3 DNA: TGTGCCAGCAGAGACAGGGGAGACACTGAAGCTTTCTTT
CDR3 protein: CASRDRGDTEAFF

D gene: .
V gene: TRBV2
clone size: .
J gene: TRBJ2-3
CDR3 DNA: TGTGCCAGCAGTGAAACCTACCGTTCAGATACGCAGTATTTT
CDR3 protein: CASSETYRSDTQYF

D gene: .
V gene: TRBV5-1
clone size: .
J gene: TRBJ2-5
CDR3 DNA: TGCGCCAGCAGCTTTAGGGTCCAAGAGACCCAGTACTTC
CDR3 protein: CASSFRVQETQYF

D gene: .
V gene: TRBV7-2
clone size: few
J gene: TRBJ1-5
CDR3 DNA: TGTGCCAGCAGCTCCCACTCCCCGGGAGTAGCCCAGCATTTT
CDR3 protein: CASSSHSPGVAQHF

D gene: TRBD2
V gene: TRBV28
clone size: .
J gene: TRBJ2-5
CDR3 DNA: TGTGCCAGCAGTTTATTGGGAGGGACTGTTGAGACCCAGTACTTC
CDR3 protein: CASSLLGGTVETQYF

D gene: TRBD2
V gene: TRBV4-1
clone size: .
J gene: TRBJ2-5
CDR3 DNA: TGCGCCAGCAGCCAAGGCTGGACTAGACCCACGGAGACCCAGTACTTC
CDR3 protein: CASSQGWTRPTETQYF

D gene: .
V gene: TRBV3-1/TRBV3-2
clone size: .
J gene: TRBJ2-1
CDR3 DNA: TGTGCCAGCAGCCAACTACAAGAGCAGTTCTTC
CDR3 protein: CASSQLQEQFF

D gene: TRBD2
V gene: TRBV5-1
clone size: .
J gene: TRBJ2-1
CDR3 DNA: TGCGCCAGCAGCCCGGGGACTAGCGGGGGAGTGAAGTTCTTC
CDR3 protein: CASSPGTSGGVKFF

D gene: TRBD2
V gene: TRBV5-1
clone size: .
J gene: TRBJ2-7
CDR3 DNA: TGCGCCAGCAGCCCGGGGCCTCGTGCGGGGGGCACGGGCGAGCAGTACTTC
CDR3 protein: CASSPGPRAGGTGEQYF

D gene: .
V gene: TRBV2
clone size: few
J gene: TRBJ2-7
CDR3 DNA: TGTGCCAGCAGTGGTGGGACTTCTGATGGTAAGCAGTACTTC
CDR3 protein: CASSGGTSDGKQYF

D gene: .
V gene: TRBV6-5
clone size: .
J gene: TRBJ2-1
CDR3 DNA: TGTGCCTTACGCGACCAAAAGGGTGAGCAGTTCTTC
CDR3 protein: CALRDQKGEQFF

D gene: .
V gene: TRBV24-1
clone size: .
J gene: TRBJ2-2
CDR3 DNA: TGTGCCACCAGTGACTCGGTCCCTAGTGCTTACACCGGGGAGCTGTTTTTT
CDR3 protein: CATSDSVPSAYTGELFF

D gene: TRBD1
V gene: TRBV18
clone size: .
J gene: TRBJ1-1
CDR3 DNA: TGTGCCAGCTCAGCAGCACTCGGGACAGGGGCGTTTATCACTGAAGCTTTCTTT
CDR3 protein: CASSAALGTGAFITEAFF

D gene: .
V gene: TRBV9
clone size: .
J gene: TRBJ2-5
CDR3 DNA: TGTGCCAGCAGTCGAGGAATGGAGACCCAGTACTTC
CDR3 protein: CASSRGMETQYF

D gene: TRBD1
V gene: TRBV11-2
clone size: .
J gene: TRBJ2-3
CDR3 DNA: TGTGCCAGCAGTTACAGGGGGTTTGATACGCAGTATTTT
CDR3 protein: CASSYRGFDTQYF

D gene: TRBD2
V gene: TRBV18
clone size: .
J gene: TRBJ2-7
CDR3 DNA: TGTGCCAGCTCACCGCTAGCGGGAGGGCCCCACGAGCAGTACTTC
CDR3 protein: CASSPLAGGPHEQYF

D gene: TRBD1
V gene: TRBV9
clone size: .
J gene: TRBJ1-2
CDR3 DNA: TGTGCCAGCAGCCCGGGGACAGTCCCTTATGGCTACACCTTC
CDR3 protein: CASSPGTVPYGYTF

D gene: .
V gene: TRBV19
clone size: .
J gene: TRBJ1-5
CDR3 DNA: TGTGCCAGTAGTATAGGGCTTCAACCAGGGCAGGGTCAGCCCCAGCATTTT
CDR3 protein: CASSIGLQPGQGQPQHF

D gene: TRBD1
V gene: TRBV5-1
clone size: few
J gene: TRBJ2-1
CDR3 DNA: TGCGCCAGCAGCGTGGACAGGGCGGGCAATGAGCAGTTCTTC
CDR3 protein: CASSVDRAGNEQFF

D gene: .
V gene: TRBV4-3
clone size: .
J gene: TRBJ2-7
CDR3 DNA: TGCGCCAGCAGCCAGAATTATGGGTCGGGAAGGTACGAGCAGTACTTC
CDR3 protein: CASSQNYGSGRYEQYF

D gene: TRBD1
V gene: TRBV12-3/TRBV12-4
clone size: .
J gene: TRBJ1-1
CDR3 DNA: TGTGCCAGCAGTCCGGGGACAGGGAAAGCTTTCTTT
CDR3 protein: CASSPGTGKAFF

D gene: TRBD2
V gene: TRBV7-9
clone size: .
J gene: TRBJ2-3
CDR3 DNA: TGTGCCAGCGATCGGGGACTAGCGGCAGATACGCAGTATTTT
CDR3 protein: CASDRGLAADTQYF

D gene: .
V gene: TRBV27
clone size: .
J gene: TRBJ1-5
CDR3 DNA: TGTGCCAGCAGTTTATTGGGGCATCAGCCCCAGCATTTT
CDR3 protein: CASSLLGHQPQHF

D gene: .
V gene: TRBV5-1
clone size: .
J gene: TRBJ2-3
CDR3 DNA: TGCGCCAGTAGTGTGGGGCACACAGATACGCAGTATTTT
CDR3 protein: CASSVGHTDTQYF

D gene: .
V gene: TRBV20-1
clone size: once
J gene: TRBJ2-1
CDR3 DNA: TGCAGTGCCAGTAATTACAATGAGCAGTTCTTC
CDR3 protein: CSASNYNEQFF

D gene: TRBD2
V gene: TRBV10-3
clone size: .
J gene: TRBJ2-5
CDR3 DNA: TGTGCCATCAGTGGGACTGGACTAGCGGGGGGCCGGGAGACCCAGTACTTC
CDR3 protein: CAISGTGLAGGRETQYF

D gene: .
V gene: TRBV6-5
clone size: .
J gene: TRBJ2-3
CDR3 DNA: TGTGCCAGCAGCCCCCCACCAGGCGCAGATACGCAGTATTTT
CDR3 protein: CASSPPPGADTQYF

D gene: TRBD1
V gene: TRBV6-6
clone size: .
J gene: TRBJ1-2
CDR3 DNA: TGTGCCAGCAGTCCCGGGACAGTATATGGCTACACCTTC
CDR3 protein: CASSPGTVYGYTF

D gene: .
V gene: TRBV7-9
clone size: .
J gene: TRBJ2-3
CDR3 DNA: TGTGCCAGCAGCTTTTCTGCAGATACGCAGTATTTT
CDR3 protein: CASSFSADTQYF

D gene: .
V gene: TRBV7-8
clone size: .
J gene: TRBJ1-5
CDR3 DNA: TGTGCCAGCAGCCCAAAGGCACCCATGGAGCCCCAGCATTTT
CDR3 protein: CASSPKAPMEPQHF

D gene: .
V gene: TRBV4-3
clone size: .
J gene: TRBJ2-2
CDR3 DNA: TGCGCCAGCAGCCAAGAATTAGGGCTCGGGGGGGAGCTGTTTTTT
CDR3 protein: CASSQELGLGGELFF

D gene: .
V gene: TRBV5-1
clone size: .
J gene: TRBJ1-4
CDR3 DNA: TGCGCCAGCAGCTTGGGTGCAACTAATGAAAAACTGTTTTTT
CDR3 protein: CASSLGATNEKLFF

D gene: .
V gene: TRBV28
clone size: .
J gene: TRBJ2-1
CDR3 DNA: TGTGCCAGCAGCCCGGGACGCTCCTACAATGAGCAGTTCTTC
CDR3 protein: CASSPGRSYNEQFF

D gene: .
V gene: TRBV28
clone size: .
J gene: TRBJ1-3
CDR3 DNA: TGTGCCAGCAGCCTTCGGTTAGGTTTTGGGAACACCATATATTTT
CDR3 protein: CASSLRLGFGNTIYF

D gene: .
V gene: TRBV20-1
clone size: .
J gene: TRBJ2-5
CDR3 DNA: TGCAGTGCTATGGACCAAGAGACCCAGTACTTC
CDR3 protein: CSAMDQETQYF

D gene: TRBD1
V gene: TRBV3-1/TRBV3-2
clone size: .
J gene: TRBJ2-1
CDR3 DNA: TGTGCCAGCAGCCACTCGGACAGGGGATACAATGAGCAGTTCTTC
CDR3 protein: CASSHSDRGYNEQFF

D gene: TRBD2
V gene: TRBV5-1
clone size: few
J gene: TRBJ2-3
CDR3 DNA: TGCGCCAGCTACCATAGCGGGAGAGGGACAGATACGCAGTATTTT
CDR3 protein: CASYHSGRGTDTQYF

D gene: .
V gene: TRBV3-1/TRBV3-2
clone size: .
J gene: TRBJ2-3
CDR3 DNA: TGTGCCAGCAGCCTAGGCCGGGGGGATACGCAGTATTTT
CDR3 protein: CASSLGRGDTQYF

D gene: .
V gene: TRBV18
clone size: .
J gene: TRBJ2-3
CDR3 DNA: TGTGCCAGCTCACCACCATCCGAGGGGGATACGCAGTATTTT
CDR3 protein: CASSPPSEGDTQYF

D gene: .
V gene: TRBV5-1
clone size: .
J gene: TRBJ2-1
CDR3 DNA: TGCGCCAGCAGCCCAGATCCTAGGGAGCAGTTCTTC
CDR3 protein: CASSPDPREQFF

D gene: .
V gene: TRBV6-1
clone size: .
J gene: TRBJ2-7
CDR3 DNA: TGTGCCAGCAGTGAAGCCTGGGGCCGGATCTCCTACGAGCAGTACTTC
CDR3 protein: CASSEAWGRISYEQYF

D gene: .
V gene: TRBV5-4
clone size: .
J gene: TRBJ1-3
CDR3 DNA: TGTGCCAGCAGCTTGGCTTTTCAGGGACATCGTGGAAACACCATATATTTT
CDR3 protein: CASSLAFQGHRGNTIYF

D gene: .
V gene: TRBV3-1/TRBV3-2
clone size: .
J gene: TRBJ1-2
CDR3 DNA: TGTGCCAGCCGTCGACAGGATACTAACTATGGCTACACCTTC
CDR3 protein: CASRRQDTNYGYTF

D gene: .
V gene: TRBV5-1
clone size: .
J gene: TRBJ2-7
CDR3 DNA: TGCGCCAGCAGCTTGGAGCCGGGACCTGGGGAGCAGTACTTC
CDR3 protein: CASSLEPGPGEQYF

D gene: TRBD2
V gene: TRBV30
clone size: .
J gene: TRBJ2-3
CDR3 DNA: TGTGCCTGGAGCGGTTTGACTAGCCGGGGCACAGATACGCAGTATTTT
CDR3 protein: CAWSGLTSRGTDTQYF

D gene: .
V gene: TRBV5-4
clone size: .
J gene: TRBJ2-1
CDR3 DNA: TGTGCCAGCACCCTGAACAGGGTAGGGGGCAATGAGCAGTTCTTC
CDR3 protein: CASTLNRVGGNEQFF

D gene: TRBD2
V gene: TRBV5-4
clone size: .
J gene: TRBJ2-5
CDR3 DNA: TGTGCCAGCAGCTTGGTCCCCTTAGGGCGGGGGAGCCAAGAGACCCAGTACTTC
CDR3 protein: CASSLVPLGRGSQETQYF

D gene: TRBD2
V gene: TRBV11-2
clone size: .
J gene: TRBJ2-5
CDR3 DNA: TGTGCCAACAGCTCCGGGACTAGCGGGGTTCAGGAGACCCAGTACTTC
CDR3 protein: CANSSGTSGVQETQYF

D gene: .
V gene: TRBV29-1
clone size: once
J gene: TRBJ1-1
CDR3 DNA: TGCAGCGTTGATAGTCTCGATAACACTGAAGCTTTCTTT
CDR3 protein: CSVDSLDNTEAFF

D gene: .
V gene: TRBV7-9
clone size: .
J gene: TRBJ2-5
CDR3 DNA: TGTGCCAGCAGCCCCGGGACCAACCAAGAGACCCAGTACTTC
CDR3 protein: CASSPGTNQETQYF

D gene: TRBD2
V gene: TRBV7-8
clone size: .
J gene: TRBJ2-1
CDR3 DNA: TGTGCCAGCAGCTTCGGAGGGAGGGTTGAGCAGTTCTTC
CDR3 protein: CASSFGGRVEQFF

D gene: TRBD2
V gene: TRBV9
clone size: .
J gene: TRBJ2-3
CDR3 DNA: TGTGCCAGCAGCCAAGAAGCGGGGGGGCCCACAGATACGCAGTATTTT
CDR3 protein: CASSQEAGGPTDTQYF